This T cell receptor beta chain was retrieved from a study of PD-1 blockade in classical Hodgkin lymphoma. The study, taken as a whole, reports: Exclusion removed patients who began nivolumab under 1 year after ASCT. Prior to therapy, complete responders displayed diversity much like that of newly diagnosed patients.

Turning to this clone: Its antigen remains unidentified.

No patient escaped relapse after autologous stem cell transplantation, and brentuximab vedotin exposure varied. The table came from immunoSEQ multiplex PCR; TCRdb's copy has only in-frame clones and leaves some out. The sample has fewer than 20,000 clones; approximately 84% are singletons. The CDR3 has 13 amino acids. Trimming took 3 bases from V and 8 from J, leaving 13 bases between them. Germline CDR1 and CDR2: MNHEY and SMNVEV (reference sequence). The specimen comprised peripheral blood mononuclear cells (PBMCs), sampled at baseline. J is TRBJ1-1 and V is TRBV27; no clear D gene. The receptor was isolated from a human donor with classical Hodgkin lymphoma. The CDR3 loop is CASSLGRSSEAFF. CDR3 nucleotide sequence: TGTGCCAGCAGTTTGGGTAGGAGCTCGGAAGCTTTCTTT.